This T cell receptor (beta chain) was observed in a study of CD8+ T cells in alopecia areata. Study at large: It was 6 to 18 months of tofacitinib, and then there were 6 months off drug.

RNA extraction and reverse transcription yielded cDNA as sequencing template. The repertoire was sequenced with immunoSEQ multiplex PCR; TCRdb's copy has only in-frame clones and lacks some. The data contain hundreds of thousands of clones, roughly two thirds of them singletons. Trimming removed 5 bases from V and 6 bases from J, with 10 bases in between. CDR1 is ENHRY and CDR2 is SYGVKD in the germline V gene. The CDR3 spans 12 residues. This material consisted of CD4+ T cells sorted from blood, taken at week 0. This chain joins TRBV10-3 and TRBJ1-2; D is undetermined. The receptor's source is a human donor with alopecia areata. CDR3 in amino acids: CAISPARDGYTF. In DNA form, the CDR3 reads TGTGCCATCAGTCCCGCCCGTGATGGCTACACCTTC.